These 14 T cell receptor beta chains were sequenced from one sample in a study of read filtering for tumor transcriptome and immune sequencing. This library used roughly 400 ng RNA and molecular barcoded adaptors spanning alpha/delta and beta/gamma chains. From the reads, TCRdb called clonotypes with MiXCR, one entry per CDR3 protein. The top ten hold under 80% of the sample, which has 450 to 650 distinct CDR3 sequences, around 64% seen once. The sequencing input was a population of CD138-negative cells sorted from bone marrow. The receptors were gathered from a donor at least 40 years old with multiple myeloma. This table probably holds off-target reads from a library built for another chain.

This clonotype appeared a single time. V gene TRBV20-1 combines with J gene TRBJ2-5; TRBD2 aligns across 8 bases. V was pared by 3 bases and J by 4 bases, with 7 bases of the junction left unmatched. There are 14 residues in the CDR3. Germline CDR1 is DFQATT and CDR2 is SNEGSKA (reference sequence). The CDR3, as DNA: TGCAGTGCTAGGGCCGGGGGGGCTCGAGAGACCCAGTACTTC. This sequence encodes CSARAGGARETQYF.

This clonotype was picked up a small number of times. The chain is built from TRBV29-1 and TRBJ2-7; TRBD1 or TRBD2 may be the D gene (5 bases each). V lost 7 bases to trimming and J lost 2 bases, with 15 bases between them. The CDR3 sequence is 13 residues long. The germline V gene has CDR1 SQVTM and CDR2 ANQGSEA. CDR3 residues: CSAGLDGTYEQYF. The CDR3 region has the DNA TGCAGCGCGGGGCTAGACGGAACCTACGAGCAGTACTTC.

This chain links TRBV20-1 with TRBJ2-7; TRBD1 aligns across 8 bases. There are 14 residues in the CDR3. Germline values: CDR1 DFQATT, CDR2 SNEGSKA (reference sequence). V was pared by 3 bases and J by 3 bases, with 7 bases of the junction left unmatched. The CDR3 DNA sequence: TGCAGTGCTAGTATCGGCACAGGGGGCTACGAGCAGTACTTC. This sequence encodes CSASIGTGGYEQYF.

J is TRBJ2-5 and V is TRBV7-6; 8 positions match TRBD1. This CDR3 comprises 14 residues. Germline V CDR1 and CDR2: SGHVS, FNYEAQ. J gave up 4 bases and V 2 bases, and 3 bases lay outside the gene matches. DNA of the CDR3: TGTGCCAGCAGCTTAAGCGGACAGGGAGAGACCCAGTACTTC. It codes for CASSLSGQGETQYF.

The rearrangement joins TRBV6-2 or TRBV6-3 to TRBJ2-7; D unclear. Germline-derived CDR1 and CDR2 are MNHEY and SVGEGT. This CDR3 region has 14 residues. Deletions cut 0 bases from V and 3 bases from J, with 9 bases between. CDR3 nucleotide sequence: TGTGCCAGCAGTTACTCGATGAGTAGCTACGAGCAGTACTTC. It is translated as CASSYSMSSYEQYF.

CDR3 sequence: CASSLEVPHF. CDR3 in DNA: TGTGCCAGCAGCTTAGAAGTTCCCCACTTT. The rearrangement uses TRBV11-3 and TRBJ1-6; D not certain. Trimming shortened V by 0 bases and J by 18 bases, and 6 bases separated the two germline ends. The CDR3 extends over 10 amino acids. The germline gives CDR1 SGHNT, CDR2 YENEEA.

The rearrangement joins TRBV29-1 to TRBJ1-1; no clear D. The V gene's germline CDR1 is SQVTM and CDR2 ANQGSEA. The CDR3 totals 12 residues. Trimming took off 2 bases at V and 4 bases at J, with 8 bases between the two ends. CDR3 sequence (DNA): TGCAGCGTTGAAAGGGATGGCACTGAAGCTTTCTTT. It specifies CSVERDGTEAFF.

The V and J genes are TRBV12-3 or TRBV12-4 and TRBJ2-1; tentative D call: TRBD2 (6 bases). This CDR3 has 13 residues. Trimming left V 2 bases short and J 13 bases short, with 15 bases between. This CDR3 reads CASSLNPPGRQFF. CDR3 sequence (DNA): TGTGCCAGCAGTTTAAATCCTCCCGGGAGACAGTTCTTC.

The rearrangement joins TRBV29-1 to TRBJ2-5; TRBD1 might be the D (5 bases). V lost 3 bases and J lost 2, with 10 bases in between. The CDR3 has 13 amino acids. Per germline, CDR1 SQVTM and CDR2 ANQGSEA. For the CDR3, the DNA is TGCAGCGTTGAGCGGCAGGGACAAGAGACCCAGTACTTC. It specifies CSVERQGQETQYF.

This rearrangement joins TRBV24-1 to TRBJ1-5; 8 bases fit TRBD1. This CDR3 comprises 14 residues. Trimming cost V 9 bases and J 6 bases; bases outside gene matches: 9. In germline, CDR1 is KGHDR, CDR2 SFDVKD. The chain's CDR3 is CATASGTGTQPQHF. CDR3 DNA sequence: TGTGCCACCGCTTCCGGGACAGGAACTCAGCCCCAGCATTTT.

The rearrangement uses TRBV6-1 and TRBJ1-4; no reliable D call. This CDR3 is 18 amino acids long. Germline CDR1 is MNHNS and CDR2 is SASEGT. The V and J ends lost 1 base and 0 bases respectively, with 15 bases between them. CDR3 protein: CASSEGWARTSTNEKLFF. The DNA for the CDR3 is TGTGCCAGCAGTGAAGGCTGGGCACGAACCTCAACTAATGAAAAACTGTTTTTT.

This chain links TRBV5-1 with TRBJ2-3; no clear D gene. Trimming pared 3 bases from V and 6 bases from J, leaving 11 bases between. The germline CDR1 and CDR2 sequences are SGHRS and YFSETQ. The CDR3 extends over 13 amino acids. The CDR3 nucleotides are TGCGCCAGCAGCTCCCTACCCATGGATACGCAGTATTTT. Protein product: CASSSLPMDTQYF.

The chain links TRBV2 to TRBJ2-1; possibly TRBD2 for D (6 bases). V was trimmed by 5 bases and J by 8 bases, leaving 19 bases between them. The CDR3 length is 15 residues. The germline CDR1 and CDR2 sequences are SNHLY and FYNNEI. For the CDR3, the DNA is TGTGCCAGCAGTTCAAATCAGGCGGGGTCGGATGAGCAGTTCTTC. The encoded protein is CASSSNQAGSDEQFF.

The chain recombines TRBV2 with TRBJ2-2; 10 positions agree with TRBD2. Unmatched junction bases numbered 2, after V lost 1 base and J lost 0 bases. The CDR3 is 17 amino acids. Germline V gives CDR1 SNHLY, CDR2 FYNNEI. The DNA for the CDR3 is TGTGCCAGCAGTGAAGAACTAGCGGGGTCGAACACCGGGGAGCTGTTTTTT. Amino acids: CASSEELAGSNTGELFF. Variable domain in full (rest from reference TRBV2 and TRBJ2-2): EPEVTQTPSHQVTQMGQEVILRCVPISNHLYFYWYRQILGQKVEFLVSFYNNEISEKSEIFDDQFSVERPDGSNFTLKIRSTKLEDSAMYFCASSEELAGSNTGELFFGEGSRLTVL.